Here is one T cell receptor beta chain with its context. The antigen remains unidentified. Clones were sequenced by immunoSEQ multiplex PCR, and TCRdb holds only the in-frame ones, with some missing. The repertoire holds some 28,000 clones, with over 75% as singletons. This sample was included in a study of T cell repertoires in ileal Crohn's disease. The CDR3 loop spans 15 amino acids. Germline CDR1 and CDR2: SGHTA and FQGNSA. The study, taken as a whole, reports: Sorted CD8 T cells held more high-frequency clones than CD4.

Input material: ileal tissue. The rearrangement joins TRBV7-2 to TRBJ2-5, with 13 bases that match TRBD2. Judging by the DNA end, TRBJ2-7 fits better; the J call may be wrong. The receptor's source is an adult with Crohn's disease. CDR3 sequence reads: CASSGGTSGNYEQYF. CDR3 sequence (DNA): TGTGCCAGCAGCGGGGGGACTAGCGGGAACTACGAGCAGTACTTC.